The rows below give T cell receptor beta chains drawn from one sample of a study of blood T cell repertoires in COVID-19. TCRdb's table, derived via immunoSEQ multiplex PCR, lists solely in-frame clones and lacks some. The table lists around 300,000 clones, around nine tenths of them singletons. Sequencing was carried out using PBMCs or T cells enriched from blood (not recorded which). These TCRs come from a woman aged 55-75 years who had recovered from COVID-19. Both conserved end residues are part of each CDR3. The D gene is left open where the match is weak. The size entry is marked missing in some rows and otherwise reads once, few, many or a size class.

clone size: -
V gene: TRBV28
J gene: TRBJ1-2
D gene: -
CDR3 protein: CASRQTGPTTNYGYTF
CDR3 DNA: TGTGCCAGCAGACAGACAGGACCGACCACAAACTATGGCTACACCTTC

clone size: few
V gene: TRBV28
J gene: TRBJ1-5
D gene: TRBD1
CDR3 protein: CASSLRGDRGPQHF
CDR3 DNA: TGTGCCAGCAGTTTACGGGGGGACAGGGGCCCCCAGCATTTT

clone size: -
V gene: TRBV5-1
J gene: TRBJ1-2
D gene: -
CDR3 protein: CASSLSAGSYGYTF
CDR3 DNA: TGCGCCAGCAGCTTATCCGCAGGCTCCTATGGCTACACCTTC

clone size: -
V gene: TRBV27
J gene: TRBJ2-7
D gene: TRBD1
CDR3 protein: CASSFDRVGEQYF
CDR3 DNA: TGTGCCAGCAGTTTTGACAGGGTTGGCGAGCAGTACTTC

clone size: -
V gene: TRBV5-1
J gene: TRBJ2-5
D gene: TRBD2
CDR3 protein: CASSSGLAGQETQYF
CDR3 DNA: TGCGCCAGCAGCTCGGGACTAGCTGGCCAAGAGACCCAGTACTTC

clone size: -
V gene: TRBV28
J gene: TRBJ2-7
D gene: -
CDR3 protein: CASSSPSREQYF
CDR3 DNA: TGTGCCAGCAGCTCGCCGTCGCGGGAGCAGTACTTC

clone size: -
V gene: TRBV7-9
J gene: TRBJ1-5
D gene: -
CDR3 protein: CASSSEGNQPQHF
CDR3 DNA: TGTGCCAGCAGCTCAGAGGGCAATCAGCCCCAGCATTTT

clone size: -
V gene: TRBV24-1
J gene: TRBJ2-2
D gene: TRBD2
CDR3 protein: CATWGGLNTGELFF
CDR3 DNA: TGTGCCACCTGGGGGGGATTGAACACCGGGGAGCTGTTTTTT

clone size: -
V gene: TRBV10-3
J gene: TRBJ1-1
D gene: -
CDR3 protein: CAISPPTRNTEAFF
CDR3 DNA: TGTGCCATCAGCCCTCCGACACGGAACACTGAAGCTTTCTTT

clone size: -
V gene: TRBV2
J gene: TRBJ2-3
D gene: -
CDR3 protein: CASSGTSRGTQYF
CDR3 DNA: TGTGCCAGCAGTGGGACTTCGCGGGGTACGCAGTATTTT

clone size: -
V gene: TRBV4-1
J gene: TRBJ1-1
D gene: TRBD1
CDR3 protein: CAVGTAYTEAFF
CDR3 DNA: TGCGCCGTGGGGACAGCGTACACTGAAGCTTTCTTT

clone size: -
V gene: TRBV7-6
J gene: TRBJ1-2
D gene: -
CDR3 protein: CASSLAQSYGYTF
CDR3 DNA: TGTGCCAGCAGCTTAGCCCAGTCCTATGGCTACACCTTC

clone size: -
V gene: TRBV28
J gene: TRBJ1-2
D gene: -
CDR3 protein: CASSLNGVEGYGYTF
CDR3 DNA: TGTGCCAGCAGTTTAAACGGGGTCGAGGGATATGGCTACACCTTC

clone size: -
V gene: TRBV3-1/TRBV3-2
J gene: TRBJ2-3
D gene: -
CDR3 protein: CASSQALGAFTDTQYF
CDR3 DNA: TGTGCCAGCAGCCAAGCTCTGGGAGCGTTCACAGATACGCAGTATTTT

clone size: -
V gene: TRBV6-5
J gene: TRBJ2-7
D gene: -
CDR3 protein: CASATSGAYEQYF
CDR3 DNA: TGTGCCAGCGCCACGTCAGGGGCCTACGAGCAGTACTTC

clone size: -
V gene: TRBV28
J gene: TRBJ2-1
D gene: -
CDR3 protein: CASSEGVLRLSYNEQFF
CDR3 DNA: TGTGCCAGCAGTGAAGGGGTGCTGAGGTTGTCCTACAATGAGCAGTTCTTC

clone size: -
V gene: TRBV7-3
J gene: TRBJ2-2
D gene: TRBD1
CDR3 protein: CASRRTGDTGELFF
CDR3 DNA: TGTGCCAGCAGGAGGACAGGGGACACCGGGGAGCTGTTTTTT

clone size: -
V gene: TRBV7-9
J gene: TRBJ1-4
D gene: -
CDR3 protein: CASSFSSLRGEKLFF
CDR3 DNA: TGTGCCAGCAGCTTCTCTTCCCTCAGGGGTGAAAAACTGTTTTTT

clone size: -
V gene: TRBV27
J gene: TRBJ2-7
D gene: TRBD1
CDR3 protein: CASSTIAGTASYEQYF
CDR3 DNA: TGTGCCAGCAGTACCATAGCCGGGACAGCCTCCTACGAGCAGTACTTC

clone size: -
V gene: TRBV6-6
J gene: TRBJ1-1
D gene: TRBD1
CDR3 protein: CASSPNRGPTTRFGGTEAFF
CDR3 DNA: TGTGCCAGCAGCCCCAACAGGGGCCCTACCACGAGATTTGGAGGGACTGAAGCTTTCTTT

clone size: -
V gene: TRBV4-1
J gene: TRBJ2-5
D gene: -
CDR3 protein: CASSQRLAETQYF
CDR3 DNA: TGCGCCAGCAGCCAACGGCTAGCTGAGACCCAGTACTTC

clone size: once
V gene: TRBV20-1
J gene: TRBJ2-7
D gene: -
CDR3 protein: CSASRQGLGYEQYF
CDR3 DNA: TGCAGTGCTAGTCGGCAGGGCTTAGGGTACGAGCAGTACTTC

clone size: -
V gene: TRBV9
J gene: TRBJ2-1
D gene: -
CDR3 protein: CASSVLGVSYNEQFF
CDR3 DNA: TGTGCCAGCAGCGTCCTCGGTGTGTCCTACAATGAGCAGTTCTTC

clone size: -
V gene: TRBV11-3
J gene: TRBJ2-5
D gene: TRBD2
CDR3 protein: CASSPGLAGETQYF
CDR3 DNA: TGTGCCAGCAGCCCCGGACTAGCGGGAGAGACCCAGTACTTC

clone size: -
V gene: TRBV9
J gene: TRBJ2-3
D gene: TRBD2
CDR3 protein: CASSVAASGFYTQYF
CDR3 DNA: TGTGCCAGCAGCGTAGCGGCTAGCGGTTTTTATACGCAGTATTTT

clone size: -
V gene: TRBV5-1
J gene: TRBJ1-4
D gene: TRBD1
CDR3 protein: CASSMTGFGEKLFF
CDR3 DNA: TGCGCCAGCAGCATGACAGGGTTCGGAGAAAAACTGTTTTTT

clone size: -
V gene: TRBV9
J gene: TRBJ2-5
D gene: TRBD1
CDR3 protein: CASSPLGNRGETQYF
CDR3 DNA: TGTGCCAGCAGCCCCTTGGGAAACAGGGGGGAGACCCAGTACTTC

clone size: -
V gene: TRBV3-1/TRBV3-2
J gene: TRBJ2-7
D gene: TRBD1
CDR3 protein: CASSQGTGDYEQYF
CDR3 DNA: TGTGCCAGCAGCCAGGGGACAGGGGACTACGAGCAGTACTTC

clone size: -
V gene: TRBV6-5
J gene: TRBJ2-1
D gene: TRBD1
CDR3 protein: CASSSGTGGYNEQFF
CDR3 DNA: TGTGCCAGCAGTTCCGGGACAGGGGGTTACAATGAGCAGTTCTTC

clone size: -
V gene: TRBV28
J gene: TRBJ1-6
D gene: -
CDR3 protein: CASYSEGYNSPLHF
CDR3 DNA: TGTGCCAGCTATAGCGAAGGGTATAATTCACCCCTCCACTTT

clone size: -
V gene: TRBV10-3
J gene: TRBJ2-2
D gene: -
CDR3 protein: CAISESRLPNTGELFF
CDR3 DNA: TGTGCCATCAGTGAGTCTCGACTTCCGAACACCGGGGAGCTGTTTTTT

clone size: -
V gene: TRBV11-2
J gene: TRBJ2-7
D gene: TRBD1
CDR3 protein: CASSKTGGTYEQYF
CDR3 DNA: TGTGCCAGCAGCAAGACAGGGGGCACCTACGAGCAGTACTTC

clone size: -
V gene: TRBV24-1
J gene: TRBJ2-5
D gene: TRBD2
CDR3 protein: CATSPREGVETQYF
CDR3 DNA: TGTGCCACCAGTCCGCGGGAGGGTGTGGAGACCCAGTACTTC

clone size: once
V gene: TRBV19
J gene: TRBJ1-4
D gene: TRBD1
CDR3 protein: CASSTIGGTNEKLFF
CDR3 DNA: TGTGCCAGTAGTACCATAGGGGGCACTAATGAAAAACTGTTTTTT

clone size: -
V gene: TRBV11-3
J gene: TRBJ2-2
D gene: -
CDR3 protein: CASSLAGVSADTGELFF
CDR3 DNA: TGTGCCAGCAGCTTAGCGGGGGTTTCGGCCGACACCGGGGAGCTGTTTTTT